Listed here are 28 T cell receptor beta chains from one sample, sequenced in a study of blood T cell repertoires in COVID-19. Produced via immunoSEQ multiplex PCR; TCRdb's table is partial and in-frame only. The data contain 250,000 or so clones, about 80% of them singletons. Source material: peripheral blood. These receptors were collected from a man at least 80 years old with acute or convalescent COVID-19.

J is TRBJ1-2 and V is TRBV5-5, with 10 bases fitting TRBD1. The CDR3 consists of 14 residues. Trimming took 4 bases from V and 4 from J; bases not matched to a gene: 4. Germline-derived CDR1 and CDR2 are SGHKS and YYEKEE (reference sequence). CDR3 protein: CASSGWDRGYGYTF. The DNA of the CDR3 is TGTGCCAGCAGCGGATGGGACAGGGGCTATGGCTACACCTTC.

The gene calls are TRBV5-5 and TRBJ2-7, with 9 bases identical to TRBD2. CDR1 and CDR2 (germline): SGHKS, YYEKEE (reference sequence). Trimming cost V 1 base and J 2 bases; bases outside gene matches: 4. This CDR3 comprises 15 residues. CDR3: CASSLSGGGAYEQYF. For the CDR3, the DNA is TGTGCCAGCAGCTTGAGTGGCGGGGGGGCCTACGAGCAGTACTTC.

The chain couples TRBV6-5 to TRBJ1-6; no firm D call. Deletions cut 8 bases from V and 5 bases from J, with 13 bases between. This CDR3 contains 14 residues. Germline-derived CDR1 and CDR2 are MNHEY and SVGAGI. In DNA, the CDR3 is TGTGCCAGCCGAACTCAGACTCATAATTCACCCCTCCACTTT. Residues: CASRTQTHNSPLHF.

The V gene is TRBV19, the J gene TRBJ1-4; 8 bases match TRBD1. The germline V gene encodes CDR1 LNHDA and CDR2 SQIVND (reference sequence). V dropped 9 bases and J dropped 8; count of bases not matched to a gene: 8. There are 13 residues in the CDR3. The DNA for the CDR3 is TGTGCCAGCAACGACAGGGGTGGGGAAAAACTGTTTTTT. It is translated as CASNDRGGEKLFF.

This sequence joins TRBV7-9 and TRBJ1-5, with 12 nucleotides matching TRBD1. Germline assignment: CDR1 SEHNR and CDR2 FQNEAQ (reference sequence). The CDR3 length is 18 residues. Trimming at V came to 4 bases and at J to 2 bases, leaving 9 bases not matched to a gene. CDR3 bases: TGTGCCAGCAGCTCGGGACAGGGGGCGAGTGTCGGCAATCAGCCCCAGCATTTT. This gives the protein CASSSGQGASVGNQPQHF.

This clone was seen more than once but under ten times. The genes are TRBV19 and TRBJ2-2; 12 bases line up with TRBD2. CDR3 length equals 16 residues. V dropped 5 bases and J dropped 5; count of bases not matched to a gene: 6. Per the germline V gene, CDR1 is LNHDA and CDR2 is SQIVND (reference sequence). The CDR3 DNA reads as TGTGCCAGTAGTGCGGCTAGCGGGAGGGCGACCGGGGAGCTGTTTTTT. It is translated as CASSAASGRATGELFF.

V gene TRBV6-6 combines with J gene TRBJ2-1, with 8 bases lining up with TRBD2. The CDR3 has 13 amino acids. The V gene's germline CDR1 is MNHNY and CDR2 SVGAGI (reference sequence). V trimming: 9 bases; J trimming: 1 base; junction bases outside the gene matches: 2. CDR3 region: CASERGSYNEQFF. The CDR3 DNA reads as TGTGCCAGTGAGCGGGGGTCCTACAATGAGCAGTTCTTC.

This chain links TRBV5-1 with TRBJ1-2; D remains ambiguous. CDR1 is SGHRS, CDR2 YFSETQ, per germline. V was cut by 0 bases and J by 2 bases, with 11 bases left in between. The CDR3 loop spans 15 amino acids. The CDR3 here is CASSLVRGENYGYTF. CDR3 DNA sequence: TGCGCCAGCAGCTTGGTGCGGGGAGAGAACTATGGCTACACCTTC.

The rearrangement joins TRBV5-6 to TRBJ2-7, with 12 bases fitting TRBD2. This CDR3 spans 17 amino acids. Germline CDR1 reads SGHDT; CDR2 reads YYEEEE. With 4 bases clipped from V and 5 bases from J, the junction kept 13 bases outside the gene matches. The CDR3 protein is CASSLGGLAGGPHEQYF. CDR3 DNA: TGTGCCAGCAGCCTCGGGGGGCTAGCGGGAGGGCCCCACGAGCAGTACTTC.

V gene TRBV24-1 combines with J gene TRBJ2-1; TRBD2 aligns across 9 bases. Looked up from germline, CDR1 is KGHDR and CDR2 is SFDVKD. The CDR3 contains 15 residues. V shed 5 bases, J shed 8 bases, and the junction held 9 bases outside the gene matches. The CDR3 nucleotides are TGTGCCACCAGTGGGCGGGGGGGGAAATCCGATGAGCAGTTCTTC. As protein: CATSGRGGKSDEQFF.

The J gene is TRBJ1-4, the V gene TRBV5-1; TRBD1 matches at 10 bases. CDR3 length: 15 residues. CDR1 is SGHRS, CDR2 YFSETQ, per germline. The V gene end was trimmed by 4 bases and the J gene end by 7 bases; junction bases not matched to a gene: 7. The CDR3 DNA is TGCGCCAGCAGCCTCGGGGGGACAGGGGTTGAAAAACTGTTTTTT. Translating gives CASSLGGTGVEKLFF.

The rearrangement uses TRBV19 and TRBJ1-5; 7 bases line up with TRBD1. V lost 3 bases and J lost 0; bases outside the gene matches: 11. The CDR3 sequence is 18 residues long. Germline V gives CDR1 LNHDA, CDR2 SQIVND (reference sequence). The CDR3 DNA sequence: TGTGCCAGTAGTATTCCCCCGGGACAGACCTATAGCAATCAGCCCCAGCATTTT. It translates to CASSIPPGQTYSNQPQHF.

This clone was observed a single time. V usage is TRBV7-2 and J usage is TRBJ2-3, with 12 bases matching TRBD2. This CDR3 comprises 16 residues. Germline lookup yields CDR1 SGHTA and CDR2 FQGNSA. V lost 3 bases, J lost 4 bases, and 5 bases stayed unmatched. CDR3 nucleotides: TGTGCCAGCAGCTTCTCTAGCGGGAGGGCCTCAGATACGCAGTATTTT. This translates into CASSFSSGRASDTQYF.

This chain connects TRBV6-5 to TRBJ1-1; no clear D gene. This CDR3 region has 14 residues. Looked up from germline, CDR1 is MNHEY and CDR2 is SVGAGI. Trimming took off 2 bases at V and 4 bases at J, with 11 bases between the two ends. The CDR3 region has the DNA TGTGCCAGCAGTTACGCCGGGGTTGGCACTGAAGCTTTCTTT. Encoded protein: CASSYAGVGTEAFF.

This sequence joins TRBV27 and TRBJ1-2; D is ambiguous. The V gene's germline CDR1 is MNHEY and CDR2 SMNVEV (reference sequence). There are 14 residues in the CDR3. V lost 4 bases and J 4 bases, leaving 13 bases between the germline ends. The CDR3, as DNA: TGTGCCAGCAGTTCCCAGGCAGGTCTCTATGGCTACACCTTC. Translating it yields CASSSQAGLYGYTF.

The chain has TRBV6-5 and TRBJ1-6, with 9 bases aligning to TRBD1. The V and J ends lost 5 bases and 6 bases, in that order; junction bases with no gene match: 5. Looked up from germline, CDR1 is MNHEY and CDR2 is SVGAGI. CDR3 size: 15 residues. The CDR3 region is CASSRDRVGNSPLHF. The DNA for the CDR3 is TGTGCCAGCAGTAGGGACAGGGTCGGTAATTCACCCCTCCACTTT.

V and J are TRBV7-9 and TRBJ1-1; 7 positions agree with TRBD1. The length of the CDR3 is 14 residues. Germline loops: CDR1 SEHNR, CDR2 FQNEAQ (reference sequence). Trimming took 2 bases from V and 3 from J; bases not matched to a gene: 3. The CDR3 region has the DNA TGTGCCAGCAGCTTACAAAGGGGGCACACTGAAGCTTTCTTT. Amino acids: CASSLQRGHTEAFF.

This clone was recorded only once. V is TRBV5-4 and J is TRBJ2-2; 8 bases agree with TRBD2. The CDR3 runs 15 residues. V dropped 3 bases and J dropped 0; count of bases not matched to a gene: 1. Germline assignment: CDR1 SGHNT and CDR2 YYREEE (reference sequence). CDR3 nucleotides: TGTGCCAGCAGCTCGGGACTAGCGAACACCGGGGAGCTGTTTTTT. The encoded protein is CASSSGLANTGELFF.

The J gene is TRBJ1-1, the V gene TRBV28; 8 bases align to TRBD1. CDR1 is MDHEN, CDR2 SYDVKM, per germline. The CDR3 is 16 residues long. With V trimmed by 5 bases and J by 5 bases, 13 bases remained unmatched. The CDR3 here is CASSSLIRDRSTEAFF. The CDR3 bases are TGTGCCAGCAGTAGCTTGATCCGGGACAGGAGTACTGAAGCTTTCTTT.

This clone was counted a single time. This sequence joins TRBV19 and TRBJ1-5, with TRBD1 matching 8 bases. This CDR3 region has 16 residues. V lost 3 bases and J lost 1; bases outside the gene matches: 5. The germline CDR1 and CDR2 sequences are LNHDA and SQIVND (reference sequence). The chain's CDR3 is CASSIRGRRSNQPQHF. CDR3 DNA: TGTGCCAGTAGTATCAGGGGGCGAAGGAGCAATCAGCCCCAGCATTTT.

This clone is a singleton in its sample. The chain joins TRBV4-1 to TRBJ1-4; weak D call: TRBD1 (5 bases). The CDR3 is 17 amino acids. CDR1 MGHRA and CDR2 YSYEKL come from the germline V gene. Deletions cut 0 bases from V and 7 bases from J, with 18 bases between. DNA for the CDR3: TGCGCCAGCAGCCAAGATCAGGGAACAGCCTCTCCTGAAAAACTGTTTTTT. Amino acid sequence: CASSQDQGTASPEKLFF.

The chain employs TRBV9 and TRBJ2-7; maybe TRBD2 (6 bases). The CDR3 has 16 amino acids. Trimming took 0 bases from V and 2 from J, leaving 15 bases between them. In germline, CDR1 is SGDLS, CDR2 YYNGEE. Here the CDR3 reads CASSVGALASAYEQYF. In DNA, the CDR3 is TGTGCCAGCAGCGTAGGGGCCCTAGCGTCGGCCTACGAGCAGTACTTC.

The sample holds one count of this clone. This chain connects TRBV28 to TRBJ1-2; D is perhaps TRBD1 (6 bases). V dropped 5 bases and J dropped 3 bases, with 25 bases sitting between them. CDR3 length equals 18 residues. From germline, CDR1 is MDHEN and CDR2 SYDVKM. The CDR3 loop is CASSPGGAPRSRDYGYTF. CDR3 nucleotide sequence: TGTGCCAGCAGTCCCGGGGGGGCCCCTAGGTCCCGGGACTATGGCTACACCTTC.

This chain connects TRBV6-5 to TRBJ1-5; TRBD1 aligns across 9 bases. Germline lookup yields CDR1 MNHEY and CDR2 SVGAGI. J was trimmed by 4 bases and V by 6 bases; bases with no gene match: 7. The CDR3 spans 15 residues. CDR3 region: CASSPQGARNQPQHF. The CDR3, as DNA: TGTGCCAGCAGCCCACAGGGGGCGCGGAATCAGCCCCAGCATTTT.

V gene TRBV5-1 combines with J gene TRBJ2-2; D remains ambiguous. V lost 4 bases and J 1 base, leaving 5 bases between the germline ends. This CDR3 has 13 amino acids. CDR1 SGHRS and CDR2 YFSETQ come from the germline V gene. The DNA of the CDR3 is TGCGCCAGCAGCCCCGGGAACACCGGGGAGCTGTTTTTT. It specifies CASSPGNTGELFF.

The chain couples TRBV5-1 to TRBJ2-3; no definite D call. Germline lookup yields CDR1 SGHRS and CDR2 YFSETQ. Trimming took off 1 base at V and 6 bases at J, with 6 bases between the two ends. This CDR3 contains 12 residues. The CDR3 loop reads CASSLLRDTQYF. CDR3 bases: TGCGCCAGCAGCTTGCTCAGGGATACGCAGTATTTT.

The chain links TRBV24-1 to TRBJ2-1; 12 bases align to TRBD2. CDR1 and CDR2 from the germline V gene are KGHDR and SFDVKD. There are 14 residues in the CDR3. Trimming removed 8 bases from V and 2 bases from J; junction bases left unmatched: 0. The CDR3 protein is CATTSGGAYNEQFF. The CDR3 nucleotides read TGTGCCACCACTAGCGGGGGGGCCTACAATGAGCAGTTCTTC.

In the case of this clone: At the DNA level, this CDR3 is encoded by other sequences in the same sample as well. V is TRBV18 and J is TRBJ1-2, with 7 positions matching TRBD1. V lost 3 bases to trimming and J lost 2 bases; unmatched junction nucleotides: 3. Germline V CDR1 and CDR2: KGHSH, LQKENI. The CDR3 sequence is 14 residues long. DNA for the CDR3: TGTGCCAGCTCACCTTCGACAGGGAACTATGGCTACACCTTC. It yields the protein CASSPSTGNYGYTF.